These T cell receptor beta chains were read from a single sample in a study of T cell responses to AZD1222 COVID-19 vaccine. Method: immunoSEQ multiplex PCR; TCRdb's copy keeps in-frame clones and lacks some. The sample holds some 120,000 clones, 80% to 90% seen once. Source: peripheral blood, taken on day 0 of AZD1222 vaccination. The receptors here all came from an adult in good health. Each CDR3 is given with its conserved first and last residue. A D gene is named only where the DNA matches it firmly. Where a row states a size, it is once, few, many or the class of an expanded clone; other rows omit it.

cdr3_aa	cdr3_nt	clone_size	d_call	v_call	j_call
CASSPRGLTRGYTF	TGTGCCAGCAGCCCCCGGGGTTTAACGAGGGGCTACACCTTC	NA	NA	TRBV5-8	TRBJ1-2
CASSLFGGQGLDTQYF	TGTGCCAGCAGCTTATTTGGGGGACAGGGTCTAGATACGCAGTATTTT	NA	TRBD1	TRBV7-8	TRBJ2-3
CSVEYGSSSYNEQFF	TGCAGCGTTGAATACGGCTCCAGCTCCTACAATGAGCAGTTCTTC	NA	NA	TRBV29-1	TRBJ2-1
CATSEGAKLFF	TGTGCCACCAGTGAAGGGGCCAAACTGTTTTTT	NA	NA	TRBV24-1	TRBJ1-4
CSGLSHPGNTEAFF	TGCAGCGGTTTATCACACCCCGGGAACACTGAAGCTTTCTTT	NA	NA	TRBV29-1	TRBJ1-1
CASTWDRGNYEQYF	TGTGCCAGCACTTGGGACAGGGGGAACTACGAGCAGTACTTC	NA	TRBD1	TRBV5-6	TRBJ2-7
CASSLGWTGTGEAFF	TGCGCCAGCAGCTTGGGATGGACAGGGACAGGTGAAGCTTTCTTT	NA	TRBD1	TRBV5-1	TRBJ1-1
CASSPGQGDEKLFF	TGCGCCAGCAGCCCGGGACAGGGTGATGAAAAACTGTTTTTT	NA	TRBD1	TRBV5-1	TRBJ1-4
CASKGQGARSNQPQHF	TGTGCCAGCAAAGGCCAGGGGGCGCGTAGCAATCAGCCCCAGCATTTT	NA	TRBD1	TRBV2	TRBJ1-5
CASSLTQDYEQYF	TGTGCCAGCAGCTTGACACAGGACTACGAGCAGTACTTC	few	NA	TRBV7-9	TRBJ2-7
CASSFGTSQTGELFF	TGCGCCAGCAGCTTTGGGACTAGCCAAACCGGGGAGCTGTTTTTT	NA	TRBD2	TRBV5-1	TRBJ2-2
CASSQPQGQDSPLHF	TGCGCCAGCAGCCAACCCCAGGGCCAGGATTCACCCCTCCACTTT	NA	NA	TRBV4-1	TRBJ1-6
CASSQESRVEQYF	TGTGCCAGCAGCCAAGAATCGAGGGTCGAGCAGTACTTC	NA	NA	TRBV14	TRBJ2-7
CAWTPFGVANSPLHF	TGTGCCTGGACCCCATTTGGGGTGGCTAATTCACCCCTCCACTTT	NA	NA	TRBV30	TRBJ1-6
CASSPPRLAGTYEQYF	TGTGCCAGCAGTCCTCCGAGGCTAGCGGGGACCTACGAGCAGTACTTC	NA	TRBD2	TRBV13	TRBJ2-7
CASSPSGRKDQPQHF	TGTGCCAGCAGCCCCTCTGGAAGGAAGGATCAGCCCCAGCATTTT	NA	NA	TRBV5-5	TRBJ1-5
CASSLGNTHYEQYF	TGCGCCAGCAGCTTGGGGAATACCCACTACGAGCAGTACTTC	NA	NA	TRBV5-1	TRBJ2-7
CAWSGSQVGDEQYF	TGTGCCTGGAGCGGTAGCCAGGTAGGAGACGAGCAGTACTTC	NA	NA	TRBV30	TRBJ2-7
CASSPRMYSNQPQHF	TGTGCCAGCAGTCCTCGGATGTATAGCAATCAGCCCCAGCATTTT	NA	NA	TRBV27	TRBJ1-5
CASSFIRNYGYTF	TGTGCCAGCAGCTTTATCAGGAACTATGGCTACACCTTC	NA	NA	TRBV7-2	TRBJ1-2
CASKLGGGGSETQYF	TGTGCCAGCAAGCTCGGTGGAGGGGGCAGCGAGACCCAGTACTTC	few	NA	TRBV28	TRBJ2-5
CASSIAANTEAFF	TGTGCCAGTAGTATAGCGGCGAACACTGAAGCTTTCTTT	NA	NA	TRBV19	TRBJ1-1
CASSPREVLGKLFF	TGTGCCAGCAGCCCACGGGAGGTCTTGGGAAAACTGTTTTTT	NA	NA	TRBV3-1/TRBV3-2	TRBJ1-4
CASSLRGTSGLNEQFF	TGTGCCAGCAGCTTGAGGGGGACTAGCGGACTCAATGAGCAGTTCTTC	NA	TRBD2	TRBV5-6	TRBJ2-1
CASSYFQETQYF	TGTGCCAGCAGTTACTTTCAAGAGACCCAGTACTTC	NA	NA	TRBV6-6	TRBJ2-5
CASSLWGQETQYF	TGTGCCAGCAGCCTTTGGGGGCAAGAGACCCAGTACTTC	NA	NA	TRBV9	TRBJ2-5
CATSDYSGRGTYEQYF	TGTGCCACCAGTGACTATAGCGGGAGAGGAACCTACGAGCAGTACTTC	NA	TRBD2	TRBV24-1	TRBJ2-7
CASSLTIGTNEKLFF	TGTGCCAGCAGCTTGACGATAGGAACTAATGAAAAACTGTTTTTT	NA	NA	TRBV5-4	TRBJ1-4
CASSYRDSPLHF	TGTGCCAGCAGCTACAGGGATTCACCCCTCCACTTT	NA	NA	TRBV7-6	TRBJ1-6
CASSIPGTRDEQYF	TGTGCCAGTAGTATCCCGGGAACACGGGACGAGCAGTACTTC	NA	NA	TRBV19	TRBJ2-7
CAIRGVDNQPQHF	TGTGCCATCAGAGGAGTTGACAATCAGCCCCAGCATTTT	once	NA	TRBV10-3	TRBJ1-5
CASRSGLAGVWEQFF	TGTGCCAGCAGATCGGGACTAGCGGGAGTTTGGGAGCAGTTCTTC	NA	TRBD2	TRBV5-5	TRBJ2-1
CASRDQGAGTEAFF	TGTGCCAGTCGCGATCAGGGGGCCGGGACTGAAGCTTTCTTT	NA	TRBD1	TRBV19	TRBJ1-1
CASSLRWGQGTGELFF	TGTGCCAGCAGCTTAAGATGGGGACAGGGGACCGGGGAGCTGTTTTTT	NA	TRBD1	TRBV11-1	TRBJ2-2
CASSRGTGLNEKLFF	TGTGCCAGCAGCCGCGGGACAGGCCTCAACGAAAAACTGTTTTTT	NA	TRBD1	TRBV7-9	TRBJ1-4
CASSLDQIANTGELFF	TGTGCCAGCAGCTTAGATCAAATCGCGAACACCGGGGAGCTGTTTTTT	NA	NA	TRBV11-3	TRBJ2-2
CASSYLGQTYEQYF	TGTGCCAGCAGTTACCTTGGACAGACCTACGAGCAGTACTTC	NA	NA	TRBV6-6	TRBJ2-7